This TCR beta chain originates from a study of T cell responses to AZD1222 COVID-19 vaccine (dated by TCRdb to the early 2020s). Some background on the complete study: AZD1222 recipients whose second dose came at about 4 weeks and those whose second dose came at about 12 weeks were combined into one group, since spike-specific TCR depth and breadth did not differ between the two schedules. Trial participants were enrolled by age into 18-55, 56-69 and 70-plus year subgroups, with around 150, 28 and 57 TCR-sequenced participants respectively. TCR sequencing covered over 230 trial participants: 200 to 210 given two doses of AZD1222 and about 26 given two doses of MenACWY control vaccine.

Points the paper makes about the study in general: The 56-69-year group was small, and its depth increase did not reach significance, likely because of low power. Conclusions about previously exposed vaccinees were limited because only five to seven AZD1222 recipients were SARS-CoV-2 seropositive at baseline. No day 14 peak-response samples were available, so repertoires were characterized only after the peak T cell response. Participants were mostly white British and included more females than males, and it was suggested by the authors that clonal diversity may have been underestimated. After two AZD1222 doses, spike-specific TCR breadth and depth were significantly higher than at day 0 and than in MenACWY recipients. Nearly half of unique spike-specific TCRs reportedly recognized epitopes outside regions mutated in the B.1.351 and B.1.1.7 variants. CD4 TCRs associated with the vaccine covered the entire spike protein, and the dominant responses were in regions 160-218 and 743-854.

The CDR3 regions of human TCRbeta chains were analyzed by immunosequencing. As for how the authors treated the data: Repertoire TCRs were matched against a reference library of SARS-CoV-2-specific TCRs generated with the MIRA antigen-specificity platform. Breadth was defined as the fraction of unique TCRs that were SARS-CoV-2-associated, and depth was defined as the fraction of total T cells that were SARS-CoV-2-associated. Using the MIRA data, every spike-specific TCR was mapped to the spike region that the TCR reacted to and assigned to either a CD4 or a CD8 class. Log10-transformed breadth and depth values were compared by one-way ANOVA with Sidak's multiple comparisons tests. TCRdb obtained this table from immuneACCESS and retained in-frame rearrangements with V and J assigned. These tables miss some clones; where compared with another copy, unresolved V genes account for less than half of the shortfall, and the remainder is unexplained. V and J calls and clone size are those listed in that table; D and trimming were worked out from the DNA. The sample includes some 120,000 clones, with roughly 87% observed a single time. The ten largest clones represent around 7% of the sample.

As regards this clone: Its antigen is unknown. Base qualities are not recorded, but no much larger clone differs from it by a single base.

Trimming takes 1 base from V and 9 bases from J, and the germline ends sit 10 bases apart. The germline V gene (reference sequence) specifies LGHDT as CDR1 and YNNKEL as CDR2. Inclusive of the bounding cysteine and phenylalanine, the CDR3 is 13 residues long. Just the 39-base CDR3 DNA is kept, in frame starting at base 1. This specimen's time point label, interpreted: baseline before first vaccination. Vaccinee samples were obtained from the UK trials COV001 and COV002, which included a single-blind randomized controlled phase 2/3 trial of AZD1222 (ChAdOx1 nCoV-19) in healthy adults. For TCRbeta chain sequencing, PBMC samples were collected from trial participants at day 0 and at day 28 after the second dose.

The sample in question was peripheral blood, obtained on day 0 of AZD1222 vaccination. The sequence was obtained from an adult in good health. The chain uses TRBV3-1 (or the pseudogene TRBV3-2) and TRBJ1-5, with TRBD1 perhaps the D gene, on 5 matching bases. The CDR3 reads as follows: CASSQGGEGPQHF. The nucleotides read TGTGCCAGCAGCCAAGGGGGGGAGGGGCCCCAGCATTTT.